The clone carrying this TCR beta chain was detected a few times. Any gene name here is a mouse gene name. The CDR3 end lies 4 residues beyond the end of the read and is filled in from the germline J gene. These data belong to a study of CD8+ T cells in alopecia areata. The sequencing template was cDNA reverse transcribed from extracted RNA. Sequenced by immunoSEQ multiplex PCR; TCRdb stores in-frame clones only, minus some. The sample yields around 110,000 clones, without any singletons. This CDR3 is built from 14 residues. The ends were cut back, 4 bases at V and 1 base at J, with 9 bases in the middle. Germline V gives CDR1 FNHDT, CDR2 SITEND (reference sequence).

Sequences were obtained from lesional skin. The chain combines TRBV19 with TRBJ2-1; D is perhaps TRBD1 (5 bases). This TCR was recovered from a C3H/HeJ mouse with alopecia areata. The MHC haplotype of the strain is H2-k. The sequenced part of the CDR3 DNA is TGTGCCAGCAGTCCGGACACCAACTATGCT. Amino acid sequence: CASSPDTNYA. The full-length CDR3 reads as CASSPDTNYAEQFF.